The 26 T cell receptor beta chains below come from one sample, sequenced in a study of identical twins. MiXCR, run by TCRdb on the 5' RACE reads, gives a single entry per CDR3 protein. The profile shows some 500,000 distinct CDR3 sequences, about 13% of them singletons. The same data also contributed to another study, on yellow fever vaccine responses in identical twins.

Material for sequencing was CD4+ T cells sorted from blood. These receptor sequences come from a woman aged 18 to 35 in good health.

This clonotype was detected once. This chain uses TRBV5-6 with TRBJ2-3; D not certain. The V gene's germline CDR1 is SGHDT and CDR2 YYEEEE. This CDR3 comprises 13 residues. The V gene lost 7 bases and the J gene lost 4 bases, with 13 bases spanning the gap. This CDR3 reads CASQVEWADTQYF. CDR3 bases: TGTGCCAGCCAGGTGGAGTGGGCAGATACGCAGTATTTT.

This chain connects TRBV6-5 to TRBJ2-7; 9 bases map to TRBD1. The CDR3 totals 14 residues. CDR1 and CDR2 (germline): MNHEY, SVGAGI. Germline trimming cut 3 bases from V and 3 bases from J; bases unmatched to any gene: 3. CDR3 nucleotide sequence: TGTGCCAGCAGTTATGGGACAGGGCTCTACGAGCAGTACTTC. Protein sequence: CASSYGTGLYEQYF.

This clonotype has more than one count but fewer than ten. V is TRBV11-2 and J is TRBJ2-1; 9 bases map to TRBD2. The CDR3 spans 16 residues. V gave up 2 bases and J gave up 3 bases; unmatched junction bases: 5. Germline assignment: CDR1 SGHAT and CDR2 FQNNGV. In DNA, the CDR3 is TGTGCCAGCAGCTTAAGGCGGGAGGGCCTCTACAATGAGCAGTTCTTC. Amino acids: CASSLRREGLYNEQFF. Full variable domain (missing parts from reference TRBV11-2 and TRBJ2-1): EAGVAQSPRYKIIEKRQSVAFWCNPISGHATLYWYQQILGQGPKLLIQFQNNGVVDDSQLPKDRFSAERLKGVDSTLKIQPAKLEDSAVYLCASSLRREGLYNEQFFGPGTRLTVL.

This sequence joins TRBV20-1 and TRBJ2-2; TRBD2 matches at 10 bases. The junction had 10 bases not matched to a gene; V was cut back by 5 bases and J by 7 bases. Germline V gene data show CDR1 as DFQATT and CDR2 as SNEGSKA (reference sequence). This CDR3 contains 15 residues. The CDR3 DNA follows: TGCAGTGCTGGGGCCAGCGGGAGGGCCGGCGGGGAGCTGTTTTTT. The encoded protein is CSAGASGRAGGELFF.

This rearrangement joins TRBV18 to TRBJ2-3, with 11 bases matching TRBD2. CDR3 length: 15 residues. Germline V gives CDR1 KGHSH, CDR2 LQKENI. Trimming removed 4 bases from V and 2 bases from J; junction bases left unmatched: 2. CDR3 loop: CASSLSGRDTDTQYF. The DNA of the CDR3 is TGTGCCAGCTCACTTAGCGGGAGGGACACAGATACGCAGTATTTT.

This clonotype was picked up a small number of times. This chain links TRBV11-2 with TRBJ2-5, with TRBD2 identical over 7 bases. Germline V gene lookup returns CDR1 SGHAT and CDR2 FQNNGV. The CDR3 consists of 16 residues. J gave up 0 bases and V 8 bases, and 12 bases lay outside the gene matches. CDR3 protein: CASSPGEGFHQETQYF. The CDR3 DNA reads TGTGCCAGCTCCCCCGGGGAGGGGTTCCACCAAGAGACCCAGTACTTC.

V usage is TRBV14 and J usage is TRBJ2-3; 9 positions agree with TRBD1. The CDR3 loop spans 16 amino acids. Trimming took 0 bases from V and 4 from J; bases not matched to a gene: 5. CDR1 is SGHDN, CDR2 FVKESK, per germline. The DNA of the CDR3 is TGTGCCAGCAGCCAAGATCTCAGACAGGGGGCAGATACGCAGTATTTT. Translating it yields CASSQDLRQGADTQYF.

The chain joins TRBV12-3 or TRBV12-4 to TRBJ2-6; D perhaps matches TRBD1 (6 bases). V was shortened by 6 bases and J by 2 bases, with 14 bases between the two germline ends. This CDR3 is built from 16 residues. This CDR3 reads CASRLGQTAGANVLTF. The CDR3 coding sequence is TGTGCCAGCAGGCTCGGACAGACCGCTGGGGCCAACGTCCTGACTTTC.

This clonotype was detected only a few times. The gene calls are TRBV12-5 and TRBJ1-1, with D uncertain. This CDR3 contains 13 residues. The germline V gene encodes CDR1 LGHNT and CDR2 FRNRAP. Trimming removed 6 bases at V and 1 base at J, with 9 bases between. DNA of the CDR3: TGTGCTAGTGGAAAAGGAGGGAACACTGAAGCTTTCTTT. This sequence encodes CASGKGGNTEAFF.

The V gene is TRBV29-1, the J gene TRBJ2-7, with D unresolved. Trimming removed 5 bases from V and 2 bases from J, with 10 bases in between. The CDR3 contains 12 residues. CDR1 and CDR2 from the germline V gene are SQVTM and ANQGSEA. The CDR3 sequence: CSVSQDPYEQYF. DNA of the CDR3: TGCAGCGTTTCTCAAGACCCCTACGAGCAGTACTTC.

This clonotype was detected only a few times. The chain couples TRBV7-9 to TRBJ1-2; possible D gene TRBD1, 6 bases. Germline loops: CDR1 SEHNR, CDR2 FQNEAQ (reference sequence). This CDR3 has 14 residues. V lost 0 bases, J lost 4 bases, and 9 bases lay in between. CDR3 sequence reads: CASSLATGLYGYTF. CDR3 coding DNA: TGTGCCAGCAGCTTAGCGACAGGCCTCTATGGCTACACCTTC.

This clonotype was picked up a small number of times. This chain links TRBV11-1 with TRBJ2-6; a possible D gene is TRBD1 (6 bases). Between the trimmed V and J ends, which lost 7 bases and 4 bases, there was a span of 11 bases. This CDR3 has 14 residues. Germline V gene data show CDR1 as SGHAT and CDR2 as FQDESV (reference sequence). The DNA of the CDR3 is TGTGCCAGCACCAGGGGTTCCGGGGCCAACGTCCTGACTTTC. Translation: CASTRGSGANVLTF.

The sample holds a few counts of this clonotype. The gene calls are TRBV20-1 and TRBJ2-5, with D perhaps given as TRBD1 or TRBD2 (5 bases each). Germline V CDR1 and CDR2: DFQATT, SNEGSKA (reference sequence). The ends were cut back, 2 bases at V and 1 base at J, with 8 bases in the middle. The CDR3 contains 13 residues. Here the CDR3 DNA reads TGCAGTGCTAGAAAAGGGACCCAAGAGACCCAGTACTTC. The encoded protein is CSARKGTQETQYF.

This clonotype has a handful of counts. This chain joins TRBV6-2 or TRBV6-3 and TRBJ2-2; 7 bases map to TRBD2. CDR1 MNHEY and CDR2 SVGEGT come from the germline V gene. This CDR3 region has 14 residues. With V trimmed by 2 bases and J by 9 bases, 6 bases remained unmatched. For the CDR3, the DNA is TGTGCCAGCAGTTACCGGGAGGACCCCCGGGAGCTGTTTTTT. Translation gives CASSYREDPRELFF.

This clonotype was seen only a few times. The gene calls are TRBV5-1 and TRBJ2-3, with 8 positions matching TRBD1. Trimming cost V 4 bases and J 4 bases; bases outside gene matches: 8. The germline V gene has CDR1 SGHRS and CDR2 YFSETQ. The CDR3 length is 15 residues. The DNA for the CDR3 is TGCGCCAGCAGCCACCGAGACAGGGGAGCAGATACGCAGTATTTT. Translated: CASSHRDRGADTQYF.

This clonotype has more than one count but fewer than ten. The V and J genes are TRBV14 and TRBJ2-5, with TRBD2 matching over 12 bases. The germline CDR1 and CDR2 sequences are SGHDN and FVKESK. CDR3 size: 16 residues. V lost 2 bases to trimming and J lost 8 bases; unmatched junction nucleotides: 9. CDR3 protein: CASSQRAGTSGFTQYF. For the CDR3, the DNA is TGTGCCAGCAGCCAACGCGCCGGGACTAGCGGGTTTACCCAGTACTTC.

This clonotype appeared a few times. This chain links TRBV20-1 with TRBJ2-3, with 11 bases identical to TRBD2. Germline values: CDR1 DFQATT, CDR2 SNEGSKA (reference sequence). V was pared by 7 bases and J by 0 bases, with 3 bases of the junction left unmatched. This CDR3 region has 14 residues. CDR3 DNA sequence: TGCAGTGTTGCTAGCGGGGGGAGCACAGATACGCAGTATTTT. Translation gives CSVASGGSTDTQYF.

This clonotype was observed a handful of times. J is TRBJ2-2 and V is TRBV12-3 or TRBV12-4; D is undetermined. The CDR3 runs 18 residues. V was trimmed by 2 bases and J by 0 bases, leaving 16 bases between them. DNA of the CDR3: TGTGCCAGCAGTTTACGGCCTCTAGTGGCCTCGAACACCGGGGAGCTGTTTTTT. It is translated as CASSLRPLVASNTGELFF.

This clonotype showed up just a few times. V usage is TRBV28 and J usage is TRBJ1-1; perhaps TRBD1 as D (5 bases). The CDR3 is 15 residues long. The ends were cut back, 7 bases at V and 4 bases at J, with 19 bases in the middle. Germline CDR1 is MDHEN and CDR2 is SYDVKM. DNA for the CDR3: TGTGCCAGCATTTCTTCCCCCAATGGGGGCACTGAAGCTTTCTTT. Amino acid sequence: CASISSPNGGTEAFF.

The sample holds many counts of this clonotype. This chain joins TRBV7-9 and TRBJ1-2; D is undetermined. The CDR3 spans 16 residues. Per the germline V gene, CDR1 is SEHNR and CDR2 is FQNEAQ (reference sequence). Trimming left V 5 bases short and J 5 bases short, with 21 bases between. The CDR3 nucleotides are TGTGCCAGCAGCCCTTCCCACAACGATGTTGGTTATGGCTACACCTTC. Its protein is CASSPSHNDVGYGYTF.

This clonotype was picked up many times. V is TRBV2 and J is TRBJ2-7; possible D gene TRBD1, 5 bases. Germline V gene lookup returns CDR1 SNHLY and CDR2 FYNNEI. The CDR3 is 13 amino acids. The V and J ends lost 9 bases and 0 bases respectively, with 12 bases between them. CDR3 in DNA: TGTGCCAGTTCTACAGGAAGCTCCTACGAGCAGTACTTC. It translates to CASSTGSSYEQYF.

The rearrangement uses TRBV6-5 and TRBJ2-2; D gene ambiguous. V was shortened by 2 bases and J by 3 bases, with 7 bases between the two germline ends. Germline loops: CDR1 MNHEY, CDR2 SVGAGI. The CDR3 spans 14 residues. The CDR3 sequence: CASSYSRDTGELFF. For the CDR3, the DNA is TGTGCCAGCAGTTACAGTAGAGACACCGGGGAGCTGTTTTTT.

In this sample, this clonotype turned up a few times. The rearrangement joins TRBV2 to TRBJ1-1, with D possibly matching TRBD1 (5 bases). Looked up from germline, CDR1 is SNHLY and CDR2 is FYNNEI. V was cut by 3 bases and J by 1 base, with 12 bases left in between. CDR3 length equals 15 residues. The CDR3 bases are TGTGCCAGCAGTGATCTTCAGGGTCCGAACACTGAAGCTTTCTTT. As protein: CASSDLQGPNTEAFF. Combining the CDR3 with reference TRBV2 and TRBJ1-1 gives the whole variable domain EPEVTQTPSHQVTQMGQEVILRCVPISNHLYFYWYRQILGQKVEFLVSFYNNEISEKSEIFDDQFSVERPDGSNFTLKIRSTKLEDSAMYFCASSDLQGPNTEAFFGQGTRLTVV.

The sample holds a few counts of this clonotype. This chain uses TRBV6-5 with TRBJ1-2; no firm D call. V was cut by 0 bases and J by 7 bases, with 15 bases left in between. CDR3 length equals 15 residues. Looked up from germline, CDR1 is MNHEY and CDR2 is SVGAGI. CDR3 sequence reads: CASSYSNEFPGGYTF. In DNA, the CDR3 is TGTGCCAGCAGTTACTCGAACGAATTTCCCGGTGGCTACACCTTC.

This clonotype has ten or more counts. The chain links TRBV4-2 to TRBJ2-7, with 7 bases lining up with TRBD2. With V trimmed by 0 bases and J by 1 base, 6 bases remained unmatched. CDR1 LGHNA and CDR2 YNFKEQ come from the germline V gene. The CDR3 is 16 amino acids. CDR3 protein: CASSQDERGESYEQYF. CDR3 bases: TGTGCCAGCAGCCAAGATGAACGGGGGGAATCCTACGAGCAGTACTTC.

This clonotype was seen at least ten times. The rearrangement joins TRBV11-2 to TRBJ2-5; D possibly corresponds to TRBD2 (5 bases). The V gene lost 3 bases and the J gene lost 1 base, with 15 bases spanning the gap. The CDR3 consists of 16 residues. Per germline, CDR1 SGHAT and CDR2 FQNNGV. CDR3 in amino acids: CASSFWGSALQETQYF. Here the CDR3 DNA reads TGTGCCAGCAGCTTCTGGGGTAGCGCCCTCCAAGAGACCCAGTACTTC.